These 14 T cell receptor beta chains originate from one sample sequenced in a study of cytomegalovirus exposure and HLA in healthy donors. This PCR relied on a set of 60 Vbeta primers and 13 Jbeta primers. Sequencing used immunoSEQ multiplex PCR; TCRdb keeps in-frame clones, though not all of them. Among 150,000 or so clones, 70% were seen once, and the ten largest hold around 1.9%. Input material: PBMCs. The receptors were gathered from a woman aged 55-70 years in good health and CMV-seropositive.

CDR3 residues: CASSYSAGGNTEAFF. In DNA form, the CDR3 reads TGTGCCAGCAGTTACTCAGCGGGTGGCAACACTGAAGCTTTCTTT. The chain links TRBV6-5 to TRBJ1-1; D call uncertain. Trimming removed 0 bases at V and 2 bases at J, with 10 bases between. Germline lookup yields CDR1 MNHEY and CDR2 SVGAGI. The length of the CDR3 is 15 residues.

The chain carries TRBV19 and TRBJ1-5; 8 bases are a match to TRBD1. The CDR3 spans 15 residues. CDR1 is LNHDA, CDR2 SQIVND, per germline (reference sequence). V dropped 5 bases and J dropped 4; count of bases not matched to a gene: 7. In DNA form, the CDR3 reads TGTGCCAGTAGTGCGTACAGGGGGGCTAATCAGCCCCAGCATTTT. It codes for CASSAYRGANQPQHF.

The chain recombines TRBV5-1 with TRBJ1-1; no definite D call. Germline assignment: CDR1 SGHRS and CDR2 YFSETQ. The CDR3 has 13 residues. V was pared by 4 bases and J by 7 bases, with 14 bases between. As DNA, the CDR3 is TGCGCCAGCAGCCCCGGGGTGTTCGGTGAAGCTTTCTTT. It translates to CASSPGVFGEAFF.

The chain uses TRBV19 and TRBJ1-2; 10 nucleotides align to TRBD1. Germline loops: CDR1 LNHDA, CDR2 SQIVND (reference sequence). This CDR3 region has 16 residues. V trimming: 4 bases; J trimming: 2 bases; junction bases outside the gene matches: 7. The CDR3 region is CASSTSGTGVNYGYTF. The CDR3 DNA reads as TGTGCCAGTAGTACCTCCGGGACAGGGGTGAACTATGGCTACACCTTC.

The V gene is TRBV7-9, the J gene TRBJ1-2; D possibly corresponds to TRBD1 (5 bases). The V and J ends lost 1 base and 5 bases respectively, with 17 bases between them. The CDR3 has 16 amino acids. The germline gives CDR1 SEHNR, CDR2 FQNEAQ (reference sequence). The CDR3 sequence is CASSLGEGRGTYGYTF. CDR3 coding DNA: TGTGCCAGCAGCTTAGGGGAGGGGAGAGGCACGTATGGCTACACCTTC. The full variable domain, completed using reference TRBV7-9 and TRBJ1-2, is DTGVSQNPRHKITKRGQNVTFRCDPISEHNRLYWYRQTLGQGPEFLTYFQNEAQLEKSRLLSDRFSAERPKGSFSTLEIQRTEQGDSAMYLCASSLGEGRGTYGYTFGSGTRLTVV.

This chain joins TRBV2 and TRBJ2-5; 14 bases match TRBD2. Germline V gene data show CDR1 as SNHLY and CDR2 as FYNNEI. V lost 5 bases, J lost 4 bases, and 6 bases stayed unmatched. This CDR3 is built from 16 residues. The CDR3 DNA is TGTGCCAGCAGTCAGCGACTAGCGGGAGGGACAGAGACCCAGTACTTC. It codes for CASSQRLAGGTETQYF.

The V gene is TRBV7-9, the J gene TRBJ2-7; D is uncertain. Germline loops: CDR1 SEHNR, CDR2 FQNEAQ (reference sequence). Trimming left V 4 bases short and J 4 bases short, with 11 bases between. The CDR3 runs to 13 residues. CDR3 nucleotide sequence: TGTGCCAGCAGCTCCCTCGTTCGGTACGAGCAGTACTTC. It codes for CASSSLVRYEQYF.

V is TRBV15 and J is TRBJ2-3, with 15 bases identical to TRBD2. The ends lost 5 bases at V and 2 bases at J; junction bases unmatched: 5. CDR1 is LNHNV and CDR2 is YYDKDF in the germline V gene (reference sequence). This CDR3 comprises 17 residues. CDR3 region: CATSLGLAGGLTDTQYF. The CDR3 coding sequence is TGTGCCACCAGCCTCGGACTAGCGGGAGGGCTCACAGATACGCAGTATTTT.

V and J are TRBV6-6 and TRBJ2-1, with D perhaps matching TRBD2 (6 bases). The V and J ends lost 6 bases and 4 bases respectively, with 19 bases between them. CDR1 MNHNY and CDR2 SVGAGI come from the germline V gene (reference sequence). The CDR3 totals 16 residues. DNA for the CDR3: TGTGCCAGCAGGGCTAGTAAAGCGGGCGGATACAATGAGCAGTTCTTC. Residues: CASRASKAGGYNEQFF.

The rearrangement links TRBV5-4 to TRBJ2-2; D is perhaps TRBD2 (6 bases). Germline assignment: CDR1 SGHNT and CDR2 YYREEE (reference sequence). This CDR3 is built from 15 residues. V was shortened by 4 bases and J by 0 bases, with 10 bases between the two germline ends. CDR3 bases: TGTGCCAGCAGCCAGGGACTCGCGAACACCGGGGAGCTGTTTTTT. Its protein is CASSQGLANTGELFF. Together with reference TRBV5-4 and TRBJ2-2, the CDR3 gives the full variable domain: ETGVTQSPTHLIKTRGQQVTLRCSSQSGHNTVSWYQQALGQGPQFIFQYYREEENGRGNFPPRFSGLQFPNYSSELNVNALELDDSALYLCASSQGLANTGELFFGEGSRLTVL.

The CDR3 DNA follows: TGCGCCAGCAGCGCCCAAGGGGTCCCAAGCTCTGGAAACACCATATATTTT. This gives the protein CASSAQGVPSSGNTIYF. The chain recombines TRBV5-1 with TRBJ1-3, with TRBD1 as a possible D gene (5 bases). The germline V and J ends were trimmed by 4 bases and 0 bases, with 17 bases remaining between them. CDR1 is SGHRS and CDR2 is YFSETQ in the germline V gene. This CDR3 comprises 17 residues.

This clone was counted a few times. The gene calls are TRBV10-1 and TRBJ2-1, with 14 nucleotides matching TRBD2. Germline-derived CDR1 and CDR2 are WNHNN and SYGVQD (reference sequence). The junction had 3 bases not matched to a gene; V was cut back by 3 bases and J by 8 bases. The CDR3 totals 15 residues. DNA of the CDR3: TGCGCCAGCAGTGACGGGACTAGCGGGAGAGATGAGCAGTTCTTC. Translating it yields CASSDGTSGRDEQFF.

This chain joins TRBV7-8 and TRBJ1-3; tentatively, D is TRBD1 (5 bases). The CDR3 runs to 15 residues. Germline-derived CDR1 and CDR2 are SGHVS and FQNEAQ. The V end was cut by 6 bases, the J end by 0 bases, with 12 bases between. CDR3 bases: TGTGCCAGCAGTTCAGGGCTGAGCTCTGGAAACACCATATATTTT. Encoded protein: CASSSGLSSGNTIYF.

The gene calls are TRBV29-1 and TRBJ1-2; D might be TRBD1 (6 bases). CDR3 length: 14 amino acids. Germline V gene data show CDR1 as SQVTM and CDR2 as ANQGSEA. The germline V and J ends were trimmed by 1 base and 7 bases, with 16 bases remaining between them. The CDR3 nucleotides are TGCAGCGTTGAAGGGGCCGGACAGACCAGTGGCTACACCTTC. Translation: CSVEGAGQTSGYTF. Combining the CDR3 with reference TRBV29-1 and TRBJ1-2 gives the whole variable domain SAVISQKPSRDICQRGTSLTIQCQVDSQVTMMFWYRQQPGQSLTLIATANQGSEATYESGFVIDKFPISRPNLTFSTLTVSNMSPEDSSIYLCSVEGAGQTSGYTFGSGTRLTVV.